These T cell receptor beta chains were read from a single sample in a study of technical replicates of blood from a handful of donors. The protocol was immunoSEQ multiplex PCR, while the TCRdb copy is restricted to in-frame clones and leaves out a portion. The sample records 55,000 to 75,000 clones, roughly 92% being singletons. The sequencing sample was made of PBMCs. These receptors originate from a human donor in good health. Some clones in this sample may be carry-over from other donors' samples. Both conserved end residues are part of each CDR3. Fields, in order: clone size, V gene, J gene, D gene, CDR3 protein, CDR3 DNA. The D gene is left open where the match is weak. Size is stated for part of the rows, as once, few or many counts, or as a class when the clone is expanded.

abundance: -
v_gene: TRBV11-2
j_gene: TRBJ2-1
d_gene: TRBD2
CDR3aa: CASSLTSGDYNEQFF
CDR3nt: TGTGCCAGCAGCTTAACTAGCGGGGACTACAATGAGCAGTTCTTC

abundance: -
v_gene: TRBV7-9
j_gene: TRBJ2-3
d_gene: -
CDR3aa: CASSPTSRLADTQYF
CDR3nt: TGTGCCAGCAGCCCGACTTCACGGCTGGCAGATACGCAGTATTTT

abundance: -
v_gene: TRBV6-1
j_gene: TRBJ2-5
d_gene: -
CDR3aa: CASSERRQSTGETQYF
CDR3nt: TGTGCCAGCAGTGAAAGGCGGCAGTCTACAGGGGAGACCCAGTACTTC

abundance: -
v_gene: TRBV7-5
j_gene: TRBJ1-2
d_gene: -
CDR3aa: CVRLHSAGTGKNYGYTF
CDR3nt: TGTGTCAGACTCCATAGCGCCGGGACAGGGAAGAACTATGGCTACACCTTC

abundance: once
v_gene: TRBV6-5
j_gene: TRBJ2-3
d_gene: TRBD1
CDR3aa: CASSYTGTGFLDTQYF
CDR3nt: TGTGCCAGCAGTTACACCGGGACAGGGTTCTTGGATACGCAGTATTTT

abundance: -
v_gene: TRBV14
j_gene: TRBJ2-3
d_gene: -
CDR3aa: CASSFTALADTQYF
CDR3nt: TGTGCCAGCAGCTTCACCGCGCTCGCGGATACGCAGTATTTT

abundance: few
v_gene: TRBV7-2
j_gene: TRBJ2-3
d_gene: -
CDR3aa: CASSLRGGDTQYF
CDR3nt: TGTGCCAGCAGCTTACGAGGGGGAGATACGCAGTATTTT

abundance: -
v_gene: TRBV4-3
j_gene: TRBJ1-1
d_gene: TRBD1
CDR3aa: CASSPGRGQGTTEAFF
CDR3nt: TGCGCCAGCAGCCCAGGAAGGGGACAGGGAACCACTGAAGCTTTCTTT

abundance: -
v_gene: TRBV7-6
j_gene: TRBJ2-7
d_gene: -
CDR3aa: CASSQTGTSGEQYF
CDR3nt: TGTGCCAGCAGCCAAACCGGGACTTCAGGCGAGCAGTACTTC

abundance: -
v_gene: TRBV11-1
j_gene: TRBJ1-2
d_gene: -
CDR3aa: CASSLGGTVYGYTF
CDR3nt: TGTGCCAGCAGCTTAGGGGGCACAGTCTATGGCTACACCTTC

abundance: -
v_gene: TRBV5-1
j_gene: TRBJ2-5
d_gene: -
CDR3aa: CASSTGTPQETQYF
CDR3nt: TGCGCCAGCAGCACAGGGACCCCCCAAGAGACCCAGTACTTC

abundance: -
v_gene: TRBV5-1
j_gene: TRBJ2-5
d_gene: TRBD1
CDR3aa: CASSLGQGSRETQYF
CDR3nt: TGCGCCAGCAGCTTGGGACAGGGGAGTCGAGAGACCCAGTACTTC

abundance: few
v_gene: TRBV4-3
j_gene: TRBJ1-2
d_gene: TRBD1
CDR3aa: CASSQRTGGYGYTF
CDR3nt: TGCGCCAGCAGCCAACGGACAGGGGGATATGGCTACACCTTC

abundance: -
v_gene: TRBV7-2
j_gene: TRBJ1-1
d_gene: -
CDR3aa: CASSRERARGLNTEAFF
CDR3nt: TGTGCCAGCAGCAGAGAGAGAGCTAGAGGGCTGAACACTGAAGCTTTCTTT

abundance: few
v_gene: TRBV4-1
j_gene: TRBJ2-1
d_gene: TRBD2
CDR3aa: CASSQDPSGSLSNEQFF
CDR3nt: TGCGCCAGCAGCCAAGATCCTAGCGGGAGTTTGTCCAATGAGCAGTTCTTC

abundance: -
v_gene: TRBV4-2
j_gene: TRBJ2-7
d_gene: TRBD1
CDR3aa: CASSEGTGYEQYF
CDR3nt: TGTGCCAGCAGCGAAGGGACAGGGTACGAGCAGTACTTC

abundance: -
v_gene: TRBV12-2
j_gene: TRBJ2-5
d_gene: -
CDR3aa: CASRLCGPVQETQYF
CDR3nt: TGTGCAAGTCGCTTATGTGGGCCGGTTCAAGAGACCCAGTACTTC

abundance: -
v_gene: TRBV7-6
j_gene: TRBJ2-3
d_gene: TRBD2
CDR3aa: CASSGGSGRATDTQYF
CDR3nt: TGTGCCAGCAGTGGAGGGAGCGGGAGGGCCACTGATACGCAGTATTTT

abundance: -
v_gene: TRBV11-2
j_gene: TRBJ2-6
d_gene: -
CDR3aa: CASSPALGVRSGANVLTF
CDR3nt: TGTGCCAGCAGCCCGGCCCTCGGGGTGCGGTCTGGGGCCAACGTCCTGACTTTC

abundance: -
v_gene: TRBV12-5
j_gene: TRBJ1-6
d_gene: -
CDR3aa: CASGFAPGASPLHF
CDR3nt: TGTGCTAGTGGTTTTGCTCCTGGGGCTTCACCCCTCCACTTT

abundance: few
v_gene: TRBV29-1
j_gene: TRBJ2-5
d_gene: TRBD1
CDR3aa: CSVAGQGGETQYF
CDR3nt: TGCAGCGTTGCCGGACAGGGTGGCGAGACCCAGTACTTC

abundance: -
v_gene: TRBV5-1
j_gene: TRBJ1-2
d_gene: TRBD1
CDR3aa: CASSPGQGAVYGYTF
CDR3nt: TGCGCCAGCAGCCCCGGACAGGGAGCTGTCTATGGCTACACCTTC

abundance: once
v_gene: TRBV29-1
j_gene: TRBJ1-2
d_gene: -
CDR3aa: CSVQGGKYGYTF
CDR3nt: TGCAGCGTCCAAGGGGGAAAATATGGCTACACCTTC

abundance: -
v_gene: TRBV5-4
j_gene: TRBJ1-2
d_gene: -
CDR3aa: CASSLVGRDYGYTF
CDR3nt: TGTGCCAGCAGCTTGGTTGGGCGGGACTATGGCTACACCTTC

abundance: -
v_gene: TRBV5-4
j_gene: TRBJ2-1
d_gene: -
CDR3aa: CASSPGGQRRGFDEQFF
CDR3nt: TGTGCCAGCAGCCCCGGTGGACAGAGGCGTGGTTTCGATGAGCAGTTCTTC

abundance: -
v_gene: TRBV29-1
j_gene: TRBJ1-1
d_gene: TRBD1
CDR3aa: CSVRGQQNTEAFF
CDR3nt: TGCAGCGTGAGGGGGCAGCAAAACACTGAAGCTTTCTTT

abundance: -
v_gene: TRBV7-7
j_gene: TRBJ2-1
d_gene: -
CDR3aa: CASSTGAGNEQFF
CDR3nt: TGTGCCAGCAGCACCGGAGCGGGTAATGAGCAGTTCTTC

abundance: -
v_gene: TRBV27
j_gene: TRBJ2-3
d_gene: -
CDR3aa: CASSAELSTDTQYF
CDR3nt: TGTGCCAGCAGTGCCGAACTTAGCACAGATACGCAGTATTTT

abundance: -
v_gene: TRBV19
j_gene: TRBJ1-1
d_gene: TRBD1
CDR3aa: CASSRQGGRGTEAFF
CDR3nt: TGTGCCAGTAGTAGACAGGGAGGCCGTGGCACTGAAGCTTTCTTT

abundance: -
v_gene: TRBV9
j_gene: TRBJ2-2
d_gene: TRBD2
CDR3aa: CASSVGIGTSHSAAGELFF
CDR3nt: TGTGCCAGCAGCGTAGGGATAGGGACTAGTCATAGTGCAGCCGGGGAGCTGTTTTTT